This T cell receptor (beta chain) was retrieved from a study of CD8+CD57+ T cells in acquired aplastic anemia (dated by TCRdb to between 2018 and 2020). Regarding the study in general: A mean of around 3.2 ug of DNA, ranging from roughly 0.18 to 30 ug, was extracted from sorted CD4+ and CD8+ cells. CD8+CD57+ expansion was defined as a frequency above the mean frequency observed in healthy subjects. General study outcomes and caveats: About 29 CD8+ CDR3 sequences were found to be shared between patients and controls, but these sequences appeared to be highly expressed in patients and within the immunodominant clones of the patients. No significant difference in CD8+ Simpson's diversity was found between patients and healthy controls (P=0.060).

The CDR3 runs 13 residues from the cysteine to the phenylalanine. Here the CDR3 DNA is all that survives: 39 bases in frame from base 1. V drops 0 bases and J drops 8 bases, leaving 11 bases in between. Sequences SGHRS (CDR1) and YFSETQ (CDR2) are obtained from the germline V gene. Profiling of TCR beta VDJ combinations and CDR3 sequences used genomic DNA as the template. An Illumina HiSeq 2000 was used for TCR repertoire sequencing. Regarding the original processing steps: TRBV/TRBJ rearrangement plots, CDR3 size and DJ length profiles, and Simpson's diversity index were used to assess repertoires. The most abundant DNA sequence in the deep sequencing data was defined as the immunodominant clone. CDR3 amino acid sequences were screened for sharing across subjects and compared with published repertoires and the VDJdb database. The public reads were reanalyzed by TCRdb: fastp trimming at Q25, MiXCR alignment, in-frame beta chains only. Each CDR3 protein appears once, grouped with its most common genes and DNA. The V and J calls follow TCRdb's processing rather than the paper's. In all, the sample holds about 220,000 distinct CDR3 sequences, and around half of those were seen once. The ten top clones hold approximately 7.8% of the sample.

This clonotype was picked up one time. It lacks a known antigen. No base quality information exists; no much larger clone differs at one position. A single read is weak support. The patients picked for sequencing were ones in whom flow cytometry had shown an expansion of CD8+CD57+ cells. Severe acquired aplastic anemia was diagnosed in all patients according to International Study of Aplastic Anemia and Agranulocytosis and Camitta criteria. Patients had received no therapy at the time of blood sampling. TCR repertoires of sorted CD4+ and CD8+ blood T cells from severe aplastic anemia patients and healthy subjects were deep-sequenced in the study. Patients were enrolled in the USA under clinicaltrials.gov protocols 00001620, 01623167, 00001397, 00071045, 00081523 and 00961064. Ficoll-Paque density gradient centrifugation was used to isolate peripheral blood mononuclear cells. Before DNA extraction, CD4+ and CD8+ T cells were sorted with FACS or magnetic beads.

This receptor was identified in a human donor with aplastic anemia. Recombination linked TRBV5-1 to TRBJ1-2; the D gene cannot be named for sure. Sample: sorted CD4+, CD8+, or CD8+CD57+ T cells (not recorded which) from PBMCs. Here the CDR3 is given as CASSLAGWGGYTF. Read as DNA, the sequence is TGCGCCAGCAGCTTGGCCGGGTGGGGAGGCTACACCTTC.